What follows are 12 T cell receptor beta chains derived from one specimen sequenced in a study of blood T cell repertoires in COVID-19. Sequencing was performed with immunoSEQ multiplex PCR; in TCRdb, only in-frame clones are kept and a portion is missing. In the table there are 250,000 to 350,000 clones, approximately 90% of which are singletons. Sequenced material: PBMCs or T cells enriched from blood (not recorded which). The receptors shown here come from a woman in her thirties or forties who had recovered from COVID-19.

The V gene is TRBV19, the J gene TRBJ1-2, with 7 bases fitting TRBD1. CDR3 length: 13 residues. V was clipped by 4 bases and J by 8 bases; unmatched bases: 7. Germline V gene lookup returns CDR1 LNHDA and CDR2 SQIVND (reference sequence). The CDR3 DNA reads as TGTGCCAGTAGTACGACAGGGCGGGGAGGCTACACCTTC. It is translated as CASSTTGRGGYTF.

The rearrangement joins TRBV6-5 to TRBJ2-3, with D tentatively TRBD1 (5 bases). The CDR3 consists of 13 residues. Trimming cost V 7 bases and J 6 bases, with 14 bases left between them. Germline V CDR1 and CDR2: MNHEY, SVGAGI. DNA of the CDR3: TGTGCCAGCAAGGGAAGGGGTGTGGATACGCAGTATTTT. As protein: CASKGRGVDTQYF.

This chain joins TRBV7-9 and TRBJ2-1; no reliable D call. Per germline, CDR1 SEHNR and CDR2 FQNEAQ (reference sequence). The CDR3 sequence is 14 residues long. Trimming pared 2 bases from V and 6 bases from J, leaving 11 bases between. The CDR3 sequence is CASSLNSRFNEQFF. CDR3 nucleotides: TGTGCCAGCAGCTTAAACTCTCGGTTCAATGAGCAGTTCTTC. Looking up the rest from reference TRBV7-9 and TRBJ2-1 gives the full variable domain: DTGVSQNPRHKITKRGQNVTFRCDPISEHNRLYWYRQTLGQGPEFLTYFQNEAQLEKSRLLSDRFSAERPKGSFSTLEIQRTEQGDSAMYLCASSLNSRFNEQFFGPGTRLTVL.

The CDR3 loop is CASSQDHPVTYGYTF. CDR3 DNA sequence: TGCGCCAGCAGCCAAGATCATCCAGTAACCTATGGCTACACCTTC. The chain links TRBV4-1 to TRBJ1-2; no definite D call. The germline gives CDR1 MGHRA, CDR2 YSYEKL. V lost 0 bases, J lost 4 bases, and 12 bases lay in between. The CDR3 sequence is 15 residues long.

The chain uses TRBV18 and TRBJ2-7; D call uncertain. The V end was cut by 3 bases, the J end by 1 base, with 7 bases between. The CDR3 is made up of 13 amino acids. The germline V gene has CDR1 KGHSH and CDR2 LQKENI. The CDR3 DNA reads TGTGCCAGCTCACCGGGCATTTCCTACGAGCAGTACTTC. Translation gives CASSPGISYEQYF.

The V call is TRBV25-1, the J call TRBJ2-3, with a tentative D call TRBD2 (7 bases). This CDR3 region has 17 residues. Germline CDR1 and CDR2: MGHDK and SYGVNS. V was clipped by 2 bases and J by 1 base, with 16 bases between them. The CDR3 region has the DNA TGTGCCAGCAGTGAAGGAGGGGGGGCACGGGGCACAGATACGCAGTATTTT. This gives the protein CASSEGGGARGTDTQYF.

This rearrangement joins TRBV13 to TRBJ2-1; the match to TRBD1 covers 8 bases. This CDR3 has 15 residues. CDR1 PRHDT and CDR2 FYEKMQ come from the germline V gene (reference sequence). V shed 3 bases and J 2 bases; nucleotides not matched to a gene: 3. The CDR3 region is CASSLQGAPYNEQFF. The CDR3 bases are TGTGCCAGCAGCTTGCAGGGGGCCCCCTACAATGAGCAGTTCTTC.

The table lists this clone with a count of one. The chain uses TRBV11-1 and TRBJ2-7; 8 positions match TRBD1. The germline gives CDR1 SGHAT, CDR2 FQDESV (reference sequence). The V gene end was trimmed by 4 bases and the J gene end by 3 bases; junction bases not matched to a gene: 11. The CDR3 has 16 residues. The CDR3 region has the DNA TGTGCCAGCAGCTCCGGGACAGGACCCATCCTCTACGAGCAGTACTTC. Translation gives CASSSGTGPILYEQYF.

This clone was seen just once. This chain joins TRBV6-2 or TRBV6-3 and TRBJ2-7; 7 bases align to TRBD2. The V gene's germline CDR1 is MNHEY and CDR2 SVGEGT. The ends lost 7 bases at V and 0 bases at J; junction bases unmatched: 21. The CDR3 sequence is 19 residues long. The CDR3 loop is CASNPGQRTVSGTSYEQYF. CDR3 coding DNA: TGTGCCAGCAACCCTGGACAACGTACAGTGAGCGGGACCTCCTACGAGCAGTACTTC.

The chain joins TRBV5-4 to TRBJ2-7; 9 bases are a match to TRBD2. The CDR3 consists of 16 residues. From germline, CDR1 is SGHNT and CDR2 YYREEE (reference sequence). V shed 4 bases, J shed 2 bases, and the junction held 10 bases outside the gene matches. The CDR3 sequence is CASSPRLAVPTYEQYF. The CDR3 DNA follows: TGTGCCAGCAGCCCTCGACTAGCGGTACCTACCTACGAGCAGTACTTC.

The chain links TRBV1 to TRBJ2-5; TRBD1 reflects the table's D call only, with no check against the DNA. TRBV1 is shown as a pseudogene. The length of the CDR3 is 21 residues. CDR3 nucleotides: TGCACCAGCAGCCAAGATCATGCAGGGGTGCAGTGTGGGAGATTTCAAGAGACCCAGTACTTC. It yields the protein CTSSQDHAGVQCGRFQETQYF.

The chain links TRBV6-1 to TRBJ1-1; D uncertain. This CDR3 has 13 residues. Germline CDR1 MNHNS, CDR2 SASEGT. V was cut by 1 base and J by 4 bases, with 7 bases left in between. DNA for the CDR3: TGTGCCAGCAGTGAAGGGAGAGTCACTGAAGCTTTCTTT. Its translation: CASSEGRVTEAFF.